This T cell receptor beta chain came from a study of blood T cell repertoires in COVID-19. Study details: Acute and convalescent COVID-19 samples came from the United States, Italy and Spain. The analysed material was cDNA or gDNA that came from T cells, B-cell-depleted T cells, or PBMCs.

The V gene's germline CDR1 is MNHNS and CDR2 SASEGT. The CDR3 is 13 amino acids. V lost 0 bases to trimming and J lost 9 bases, with 9 bases between them. Authors' methods: Quantification of nucleated cells was approximated via reference gene primer amplification. The repertoire was sequenced with immunoSEQ multiplex PCR; TCRdb's copy has only in-frame clones and lacks some. V, J and clone size derive from that table, while D and trimming were established from the DNA sequence. The sample contains about 69,000 clones, 75% to 95% of which appear only once. Only a few counts were recorded for this clone.

This receptor was obtained from a woman under 30 with acute or convalescent COVID-19. The chain recombines TRBV6-1 with TRBJ1-5; D not certain. Sequencing input: peripheral blood. CDR3: CASSEAQLRPQHF. In DNA, the CDR3 is TGTGCCAGCAGTGAAGCGCAACTCCGGCCCCAGCATTTT.